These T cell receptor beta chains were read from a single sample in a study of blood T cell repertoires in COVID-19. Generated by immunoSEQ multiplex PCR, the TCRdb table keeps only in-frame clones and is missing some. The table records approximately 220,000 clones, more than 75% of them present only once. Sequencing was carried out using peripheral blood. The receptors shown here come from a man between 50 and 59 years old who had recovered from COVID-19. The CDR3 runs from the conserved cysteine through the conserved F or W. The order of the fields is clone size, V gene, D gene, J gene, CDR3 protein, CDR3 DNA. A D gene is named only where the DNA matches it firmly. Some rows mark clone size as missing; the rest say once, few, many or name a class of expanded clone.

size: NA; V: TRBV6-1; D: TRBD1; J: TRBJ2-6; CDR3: CASSVTGGSGANVLTF; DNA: TGTGCCAGCAGTGTGACAGGGGGCTCTGGGGCCAACGTCCTGACTTTC
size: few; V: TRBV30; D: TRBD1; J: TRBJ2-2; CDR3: CAWSVTGANTGELFF; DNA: TGTGCCTGGAGTGTAACAGGGGCGAACACCGGGGAGCTGTTTTTT
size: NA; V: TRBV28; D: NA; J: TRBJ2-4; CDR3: CASSWAAKNIQYF; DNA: TGTGCCAGCAGTTGGGCAGCCAAAAACATTCAGTACTTC
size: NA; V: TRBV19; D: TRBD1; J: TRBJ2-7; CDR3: CASRDRGYEQYF; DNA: TGTGCCAGCAGGGACAGGGGGTACGAGCAGTACTTC
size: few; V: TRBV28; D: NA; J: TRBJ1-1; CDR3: CASRDPQGRTEAFF; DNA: TGTGCCAGCAGGGATCCACAGGGCCGGACTGAAGCTTTCTTT
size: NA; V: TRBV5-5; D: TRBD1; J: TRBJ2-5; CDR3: CASSLAPGQGAGETQYF; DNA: TGTGCCAGCAGCTTGGCCCCGGGACAGGGGGCGGGAGAGACCCAGTACTTC
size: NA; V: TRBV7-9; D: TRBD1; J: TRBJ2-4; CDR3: CASSLGQGALAKNIQYF; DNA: TGTGCCAGCAGCTTAGGGCAGGGGGCTCTAGCCAAAAACATTCAGTACTTC
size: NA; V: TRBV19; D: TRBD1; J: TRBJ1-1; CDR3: CASSTRDRGKAFF; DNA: TGTGCCAGTAGTACCCGGGACAGGGGGAAAGCTTTCTTT
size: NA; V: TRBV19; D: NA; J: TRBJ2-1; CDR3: CASSIAGGPYNEQFF; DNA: TGTGCCAGTAGTATAGCTGGAGGGCCCTACAATGAGCAGTTCTTC
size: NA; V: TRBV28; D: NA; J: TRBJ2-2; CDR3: CASKIWTGGTTGELFF; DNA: TGTGCCAGCAAGATTTGGACAGGCGGGACCACCGGGGAGCTGTTTTTT
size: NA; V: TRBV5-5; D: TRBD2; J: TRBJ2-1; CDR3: CASSLGSRVAGANNEQFF; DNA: TGTGCCAGCAGCTTGGGTTCGCGAGTAGCGGGCGCAAACAATGAGCAGTTCTTC
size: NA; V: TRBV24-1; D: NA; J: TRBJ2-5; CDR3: CATSVGGAQETQYF; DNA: TGTGCCACCAGTGTCGGCGGGGCCCAAGAGACCCAGTACTTC
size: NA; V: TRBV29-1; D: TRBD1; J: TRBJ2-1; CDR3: CSVTPGTGMGNEQFF; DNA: TGCAGCGTGACCCCGGGGACAGGGATGGGCAATGAGCAGTTCTTC
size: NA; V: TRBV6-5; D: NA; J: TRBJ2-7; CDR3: CAVTRGHGFEQYF; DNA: TGTGCCGTAACCAGGGGTCATGGTTTCGAGCAGTACTTC
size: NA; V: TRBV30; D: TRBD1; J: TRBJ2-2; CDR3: CAWSSDRPGTGELFF; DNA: TGTGCCTGGAGTTCGGACAGGCCGGGAACCGGGGAGCTGTTTTTT
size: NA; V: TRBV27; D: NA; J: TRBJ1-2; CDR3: CASSLSQGGKRYGYTF; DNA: TGTGCCAGCAGTTTGTCGCAGGGTGGTAAACGGTATGGCTACACCTTC
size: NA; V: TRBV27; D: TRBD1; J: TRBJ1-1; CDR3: CASSPRGRSGTEAFF; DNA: TGTGCCAGCAGCCCAAGGGGGCGTTCGGGCACTGAAGCTTTCTTT
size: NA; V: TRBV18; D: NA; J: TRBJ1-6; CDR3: CASSPLVRTASPLHF; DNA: TGTGCCAGCTCACCATTAGTACGAACCGCCTCACCCCTCCACTTT
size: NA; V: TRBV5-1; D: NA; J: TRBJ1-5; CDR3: CASSLGADQPQHF; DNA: TGCGCCAGCAGCTTAGGGGCGGATCAGCCCCAGCATTTT
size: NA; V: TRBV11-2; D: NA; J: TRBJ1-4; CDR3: CASSGTGGPGEKLFF; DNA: TGTGCCAGCAGCGGAACGGGCGGGCCCGGGGAAAAACTGTTTTTT
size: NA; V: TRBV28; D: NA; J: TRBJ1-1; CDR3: CASSFWSTEAFF; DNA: TGTGCCAGCAGTTTCTGGAGCACTGAAGCTTTCTTT
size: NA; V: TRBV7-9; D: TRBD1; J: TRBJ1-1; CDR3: CASSPQGDRTEAFF; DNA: TGTGCCAGCAGCCCTCAGGGGGATCGGACTGAAGCTTTCTTT
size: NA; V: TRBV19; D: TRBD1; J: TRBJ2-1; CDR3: CASSRGSGTGIKFF; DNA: TGTGCCAGTAGTAGAGGTTCCGGGACAGGGATTAAGTTCTTC
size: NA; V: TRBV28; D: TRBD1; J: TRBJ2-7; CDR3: CASNSPGQGAYEQYF; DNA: TGTGCCAGCAATTCCCCGGGACAGGGGGCCTACGAGCAGTACTTC
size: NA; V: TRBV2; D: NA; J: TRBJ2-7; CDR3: CASRYRESNYEQYF; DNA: TGTGCCAGCAGGTACAGGGAATCTAACTACGAGCAGTACTTC
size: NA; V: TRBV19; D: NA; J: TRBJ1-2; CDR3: CASSWVGANYGYTF; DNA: TGTGCCAGTAGTTGGGTAGGAGCTAACTATGGCTACACCTTC
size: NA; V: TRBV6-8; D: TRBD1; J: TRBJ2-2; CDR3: CASSPSYRDRAANTGELFF; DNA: TGTGCCAGCAGTCCTTCATACCGGGACAGGGCCGCGAACACCGGGGAGCTGTTTTTT
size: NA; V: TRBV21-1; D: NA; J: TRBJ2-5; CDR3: CASSTRTDIQETQYF; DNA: TGTGCCAGCAGCACTCGGACGGACATCCAAGAGACCCAGTACTTC
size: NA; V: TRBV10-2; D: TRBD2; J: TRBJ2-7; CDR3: CASSESIAGEQYF; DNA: TGCGCCAGCAGTGAGTCAATAGCGGGAGAGCAGTACTTC
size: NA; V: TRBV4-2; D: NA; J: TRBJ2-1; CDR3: CASSQTGTYSYNEQFF; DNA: TGTGCCAGCAGCCAAACCGGGACTTACTCCTACAATGAGCAGTTCTTC
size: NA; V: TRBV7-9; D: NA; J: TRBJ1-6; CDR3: CASSLEGVGSPLHF; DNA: TGTGCCAGCAGCTTAGAGGGGGTAGGGTCACCCCTCCACTTT
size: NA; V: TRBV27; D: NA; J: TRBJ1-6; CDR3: CASRKGGVGNSPLHF; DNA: TGTGCCAGCCGAAAGGGGGGGGTGGGTAATTCACCCCTCCACTTT
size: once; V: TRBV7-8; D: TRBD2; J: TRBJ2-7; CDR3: CASSLGLAGGAEQYF; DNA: TGTGCCAGCAGCTTGGGACTAGCGGGGGGTGCGGAGCAGTACTTC
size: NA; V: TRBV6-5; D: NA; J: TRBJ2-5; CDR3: CASSTGITLQETQYF; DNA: TGTGCCAGCAGTACAGGGATCACACTACAAGAGACCCAGTACTTC
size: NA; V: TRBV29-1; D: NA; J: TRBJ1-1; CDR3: CSVIEGVHTEAFF; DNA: TGCAGCGTTATTGAGGGGGTTCACACTGAAGCTTTCTTT
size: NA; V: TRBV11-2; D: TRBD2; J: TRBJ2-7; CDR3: CASSLTYGTSIGIGYEQYF; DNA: TGTGCCAGCAGCTTAACGTACGGGACTAGCATCGGGATCGGCTACGAGCAGTACTTC
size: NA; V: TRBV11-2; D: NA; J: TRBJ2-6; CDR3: CASSPYGEGANVLTF; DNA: TGTGCCAGCAGCCCGTACGGGGAAGGGGCCAACGTCCTGACTTTC
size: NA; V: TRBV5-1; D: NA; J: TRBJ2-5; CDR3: CASSLAPVSKETQYF; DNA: TGCGCCAGCAGCTTGGCCCCGGTATCCAAAGAGACCCAGTACTTC
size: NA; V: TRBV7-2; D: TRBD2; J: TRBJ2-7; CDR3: CASSLVAGGAYEQYF; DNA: TGTGCCAGCAGCTTAGTAGCGGGAGGTGCCTACGAGCAGTACTTC
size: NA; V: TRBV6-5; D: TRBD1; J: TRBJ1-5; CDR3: CASSYGQGVNQPQHF; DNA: TGTGCCAGCAGTTACGGACAGGGGGTTAATCAGCCCCAGCATTTT
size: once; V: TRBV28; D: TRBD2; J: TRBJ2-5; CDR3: CASSLWSGSVAETQYF; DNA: TGTGCCAGCAGTTTATGGAGCGGGAGCGTGGCAGAGACCCAGTACTTC
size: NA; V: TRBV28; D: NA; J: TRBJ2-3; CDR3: CASSLDPGGGGTDTQYF; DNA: TGTGCCAGCAGTTTAGATCCCGGAGGGGGCGGCACAGATACGCAGTATTTT
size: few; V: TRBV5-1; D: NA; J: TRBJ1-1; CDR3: CASSLGPGMNTEAFF; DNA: TGCGCCAGCAGCCTTGGCCCCGGGATGAACACTGAAGCTTTCTTT
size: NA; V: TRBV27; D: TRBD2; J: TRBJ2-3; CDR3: CASTRLGTKIDTQYF; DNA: TGTGCCAGCACCCGGCTCGGGACTAAAATCGATACGCAGTATTTT
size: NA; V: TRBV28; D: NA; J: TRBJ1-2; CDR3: CASSTTTGNYGYTF; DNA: TGTGCCAGCAGTACCACGACAGGAAACTATGGCTACACCTTC
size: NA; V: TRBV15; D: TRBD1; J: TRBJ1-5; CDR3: CATSRDRAKPQHF; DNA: TGTGCCACCAGCAGGGACAGGGCTAAGCCCCAGCATTTT
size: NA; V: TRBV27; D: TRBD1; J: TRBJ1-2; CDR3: CASSPLGQGGYRYTF; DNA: TGTGCCAGCAGCCCGTTGGGACAGGGTGGATATCGCTACACCTTC
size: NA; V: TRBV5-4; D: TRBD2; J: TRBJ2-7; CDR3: CASSPEAGLAGGSYEQYF; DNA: TGTGCCAGCAGCCCAGAGGCGGGACTAGCGGGAGGTTCCTACGAGCAGTACTTC
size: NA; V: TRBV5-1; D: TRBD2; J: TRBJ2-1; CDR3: CASSSSGRYDEQFF; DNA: TGCGCCAGCAGCTCTAGCGGGAGATATGATGAGCAGTTCTTC
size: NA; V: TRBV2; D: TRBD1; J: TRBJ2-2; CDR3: CASQGAGGELFF; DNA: TGTGCCAGTCAGGGGGCAGGCGGGGAGCTGTTTTTT
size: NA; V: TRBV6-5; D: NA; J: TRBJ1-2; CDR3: CATKIGDGYTF; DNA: TGTGCCACCAAAATCGGGGATGGCTACACCTTC
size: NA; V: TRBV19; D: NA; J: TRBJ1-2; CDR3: CASSIKGDINYGYTF; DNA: TGTGCCAGTAGTATTAAGGGGGACATCAACTATGGCTACACCTTC
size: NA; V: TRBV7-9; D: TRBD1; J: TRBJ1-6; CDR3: CASSGTGGNSPLHF; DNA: TGTGCCAGCAGCGGGACAGGGGGAAATTCACCCCTCCACTTT
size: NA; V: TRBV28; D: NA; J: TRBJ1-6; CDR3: CASSLEGPGNSPLHF; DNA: TGTGCCAGCAGTTTGGAGGGGCCGGGGAATTCACCCCTCCACTTT
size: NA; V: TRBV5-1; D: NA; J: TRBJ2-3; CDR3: CASSSHVSADTQYF; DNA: TGCGCCAGCAGCTCCCACGTCAGCGCAGATACGCAGTATTTT